The 26 T cell receptor beta chains given below trace back to one sample, sequenced in a study of blood T cell repertoires in COVID-19. Only in-frame clones appear in the TCRdb table, and some are missing; sequencing was by immunoSEQ multiplex PCR. The data hold hundreds of thousands of clones, with roughly 87% observed a single time. The specimen sequenced was PBMCs or T cells enriched from blood (not recorded which). The receptors here all came from a woman between 25 and 40 years old who had recovered from COVID-19.

The chain is built from TRBV6-5 and TRBJ1-2; 7 bases match TRBD1. The trim removed 7 bases at V and 7 bases at J, leaving 6 bases unmatched. The germline gives CDR1 MNHEY, CDR2 SVGAGI. This CDR3 has 12 amino acids. CDR3 sequence reads: CASKRQGSGYTF. DNA for the CDR3: TGTGCCAGCAAACGACAGGGTAGTGGCTACACCTTC.

The chain employs TRBV6-5 and TRBJ1-2; D is possibly TRBD1 (5 bases). Germline assignment: CDR1 MNHEY and CDR2 SVGAGI. The CDR3 is 15 amino acids. V lost 0 bases and J lost 6, with 14 bases in between. In nucleotides, the CDR3 is TGTGCCAGCAGTTACTCGTCTGACAGCCCACATGGCTACACCTTC. It encodes CASSYSSDSPHGYTF.

The CDR3 coding sequence is TGTGCCAGCAGTCGGACTAGCGGGGACACCTACGAGCAGTACTTC. Amino acids: CASSRTSGDTYEQYF. This rearrangement joins TRBV28 to TRBJ2-7; 12 bases map to TRBD2. The CDR3 has 15 amino acids. J was trimmed by 2 bases and V by 5 bases; bases with no gene match: 4. Germline CDR1 MDHEN, CDR2 SYDVKM.

This rearrangement joins TRBV5-4 to TRBJ2-7, with a weak D call TRBD2 (6 bases). The CDR3 sequence is 13 residues long. Germline V gives CDR1 SGHNT, CDR2 YYREEE (reference sequence). Trimming removed 4 bases from V and 6 bases from J, with 14 bases in between. The CDR3 DNA reads as TGTGCCAGCAGCCGAGGGACTGAAAGCGAGCAGTACTTC. This sequence encodes CASSRGTESEQYF.

This clone was seen once. This CDR3 is also generated by other DNA sequences in the sample. The chain couples TRBV5-1 to TRBJ2-7, with 7 bases lining up with TRBD1. Germline values: CDR1 SGHRS, CDR2 YFSETQ. The CDR3 sequence is 15 residues long. V gave up 0 bases and J gave up 1 base; unmatched junction bases: 4. The CDR3 sequence: CASSLAGDSSYEQYF. The CDR3 nucleotides are TGCGCCAGCAGCTTGGCTGGGGACAGTTCCTACGAGCAGTACTTC.

This clone was detected only a few times. Additional DNA sequences in this sample encode the identical CDR3. The chain recombines TRBV12-3 or TRBV12-4 with TRBJ2-3, with TRBD2 as a possible D gene (5 bases). V was clipped by 5 bases and J by 5 bases, with 8 bases between them. The CDR3 consists of 12 residues. CDR3 sequence (DNA): TGTGCCAGCAGTCTACGGGGAGATACGCAGTATTTT. It is translated as CASSLRGDTQYF.

The CDR3: CASSPGLAGGFGTDTQYF. In DNA, the CDR3 is TGTGCCAGCAGCCCGGGACTAGCGGGGGGGTTTGGCACAGATACGCAGTATTTT. The rearrangement uses TRBV7-6 and TRBJ2-3, with TRBD2 matching 16 bases. CDR3 length equals 18 residues. Germline V CDR1 and CDR2: SGHVS, FNYEAQ. The V segment lost 5 bases and the J segment 1 base; nucleotides outside the gene matches: 6. The full variable domain, in which reference TRBV7-6 and TRBJ2-3 provide the parts outside the CDR3, is GAGVSQSPRYKVTKRGQDVALRCDPISGHVSLYWYRQALGQGPEFLTYFNYEAQQDKSGLPNDRFSAERPEGSISTLTIQRTEQRDSAMYRCASSPGLAGGFGTDTQYFGPGTRLTVL.

CDR3 sequence (DNA): TGTGCCAGCAGCCCAAACAGGGGAACTAACACTGAAGCTTTCTTT. This codes for CASSPNRGTNTEAFF. This chain connects TRBV28 to TRBJ1-1; 7 bases map to TRBD1. CDR3 length: 15 amino acids. The germline CDR1 and CDR2 sequences are MDHEN and SYDVKM. The V segment lost 6 bases and the J segment 2 bases; nucleotides outside the gene matches: 9. The whole variable domain, remainder taken from reference TRBV28 and TRBJ1-1, is DVKVTQSSRYLVKRTGEKVFLECVQDMDHENMFWYRQDPGLGLRLIYFSYDVKMKEKGDIPEGYSVSREKKERFSLILESASTNQTSMYLCASSPNRGTNTEAFFGQGTRLTVV.

This clone appeared a few times. Other DNA sequences from this sample encode an identical CDR3 as well. The chain couples TRBV5-1 to TRBJ1-2, with TRBD1 identical over 9 bases. Germline CDR1 and CDR2: SGHRS and YFSETQ. Germline trimming cut 4 bases from V and 2 bases from J; bases unmatched to any gene: 3. The CDR3 has 14 amino acids. For the CDR3, the DNA is TGCGCCAGCAGCCCCGGGACAGGGAACTATGGCTACACCTTC. Encoded protein: CASSPGTGNYGYTF.

The chain has TRBV11-2 and TRBJ2-7; D possibly corresponds to TRBD1 (5 bases). This CDR3 has 15 amino acids. With 1 base removed from V and 4 bases from J, the gap between germline ends came to 14 bases. Germline lookup yields CDR1 SGHAT and CDR2 FQNNGV. CDR3 sequence reads: CASSLVARVGYEQYF. Written as DNA, the CDR3 is TGTGCCAGCAGCTTAGTCGCCAGGGTGGGTTACGAGCAGTACTTC.

The gene calls are TRBV6-4 and TRBJ2-2; D is uncertain. The V end lost 2 bases, the J end lost 1 base, and 8 bases lay between the germline ends. The germline V gene encodes CDR1 MRHNA and CDR2 SNTAGT. The CDR3 totals 15 residues. CDR3 bases: TGTGCCAGCAGTGACACAGAAAGGAACACCGGGGAGCTGTTTTTT. Translating it yields CASSDTERNTGELFF.

The chain uses TRBV4-3 and TRBJ1-1; no clear D. The germline CDR1 and CDR2 sequences are LGHNA and YSLEER. V shed 0 bases and J shed 3 bases, with 14 bases lying between them. The CDR3 contains 16 residues. CDR3 sequence (DNA): TGCGCCAGCAGCCAAGATGTGTACGGGCGGGACACTGAAGCTTTCTTT. It translates to CASSQDVYGRDTEAFF.

The chain employs TRBV10-1 and TRBJ2-5, with D unresolved. The ends were cut back, 0 bases at V and 4 bases at J, with 9 bases in the middle. Germline CDR1 and CDR2: WNHNN and SYGVQD (reference sequence). CDR3 length: 14 residues. CDR3 region: CASSESILGETQYF. CDR3 nucleotides: TGCGCCAGCAGTGAGTCGATACTCGGAGAGACCCAGTACTTC.

This rearrangement joins TRBV28 to TRBJ1-1; the D is unclear. The germline gives CDR1 MDHEN, CDR2 SYDVKM. V lost 7 bases, J lost 1 base, and 4 bases lay in between. The CDR3 contains 11 residues. CDR3 coding DNA: TGTGCCAGCATAAAGAACACTGAAGCTTTCTTT. Protein sequence: CASIKNTEAFF.

The chain uses TRBV2 and TRBJ1-6; the D is unclear. The CDR3 contains 13 residues. V lost 10 bases to trimming and J lost 9 bases, with 16 bases between them. Germline V gene lookup returns CDR1 SNHLY and CDR2 FYNNEI. The CDR3 loop reads CATCRGVGSPLHF. In nucleotides, the CDR3 is TGTGCCACCTGTCGCGGGGTTGGTTCACCCCTCCACTTT.

Concerning this clone itself: The junction does not match germline at one end; this may be a read error. This sequence joins TRBV6-5 and TRBJ2-7; 9 bases line up with TRBD1. The CDR3 loop spans 13 amino acids. The germline V gene has CDR1 MNHEY and CDR2 SVGAGI. The CDR3 loop is CASTGTGTYKQYF. The CDR3 nucleotides are TGTGCCAGTACCGGGACAGGGACCTACAAGCAGTACTTC.

This clone was detected only a few times. CDR3 loop: CAWSLVGGQEQYF. The CDR3 nucleotides are TGTGCCTGGAGTCTGGTCGGGGGTCAGGAGCAGTACTTC. The chain links TRBV30 to TRBJ2-7; perhaps TRBD2 as D (6 bases). The CDR3 covers 13 residues. V was clipped by 2 bases and J by 7 bases, with 15 bases between them. The germline V gene has CDR1 GTSNPN and CDR2 SVGIG (reference sequence).

DNA for the CDR3: TGTGCCAGCAGCCAAGCCGGGGGGGGGAGGAATGAGCAGTTCTTC. It specifies CASSQAGGGRNEQFF. The V call is TRBV3-1 (or the pseudogene TRBV3-2), the J call TRBJ2-1, with 8 bases lining up with TRBD2. Germline V CDR1 and CDR2: LGHDT, YNNKEL (reference sequence). Germline trimming cut 1 base from V and 7 bases from J; bases unmatched to any gene: 6. The CDR3 extends over 15 amino acids.

The genes are TRBV20-1 and TRBJ2-1; D might be TRBD1 (6 bases). Trimming removed 3 bases from V and 3 bases from J, with 15 bases in between. The length of the CDR3 is 15 residues. Germline assignment: CDR1 DFQATT and CDR2 SNEGSKA (reference sequence). The CDR3 sequence: CSASLLDRFYNEQFF. The CDR3 bases are TGCAGTGCTAGTCTACTCGACAGGTTCTACAATGAGCAGTTCTTC.

This clone was found a few times. V gene TRBV4-3 combines with J gene TRBJ2-2; D is uncertain. The germline V and J ends were trimmed by 0 bases and 7 bases, with 6 bases remaining between them. The V gene's germline CDR1 is LGHNA and CDR2 YSLEER. The CDR3 length is 13 residues. As DNA, the CDR3 is TGCGCCAGCAGCCAAGAACTGGTCGGGGAGCTGTTTTTT. Protein: CASSQELVGELFF.

The chain couples TRBV28 to TRBJ2-7; TRBD2 agrees at 7 bases. In germline, CDR1 is MDHEN, CDR2 SYDVKM. The V segment lost 10 bases and the J segment 6 bases; nucleotides outside the gene matches: 9. The CDR3 is 12 amino acids. CDR3 in DNA: TGTGCCACCACCACGGGGGGAGGCGAGCAGTACTTC. It yields the protein CATTTGGGEQYF.

Written as DNA, the CDR3 is TGTGCCAGCACCTTGGCGGAGAACACCGGGGAGCTGTTTTTT. Amino acids: CASTLAENTGELFF. The rearrangement links TRBV2 to TRBJ2-2; D is uncertain. The germline V gene has CDR1 SNHLY and CDR2 FYNNEI. V lost 7 bases to trimming and J lost 1 base, with 10 bases between them. This CDR3 comprises 14 residues.

The rearrangement links TRBV3-1 (or the pseudogene TRBV3-2) to TRBJ1-2; TRBD1 matches at 7 bases. The V segment lost 4 bases and the J segment 6 bases; nucleotides outside the gene matches: 8. The length of the CDR3 is 14 residues. Germline-derived CDR1 and CDR2 are LGHDT and YNNKEL (reference sequence). The DNA for the CDR3 is TGTGCCAGCAGCCGCAAAAGGGGGCTGGATGGCTACACCTTC. It is translated as CASSRKRGLDGYTF.

This clone was observed once. The J gene is TRBJ1-3, the V gene TRBV7-9, with TRBD1 matching 7 bases. CDR1 is SEHNR, CDR2 FQNEAQ, per germline (reference sequence). The CDR3 is 18 amino acids. After removal of 2 bases from V and 0 bases from J, the junction contained 10 bases not matched to a gene. Written as DNA, the CDR3 is TGTGCCAGCAGCTTACTCACAGGGGCCGGCTTCTCTGGAAACACCATATATTTT. Protein sequence: CASSLLTGAGFSGNTIYF. Together with reference TRBV7-9 and TRBJ1-3, the CDR3 gives the full variable domain: DTGVSQNPRHKITKRGQNVTFRCDPISEHNRLYWYRQTLGQGPEFLTYFQNEAQLEKSRLLSDRFSAERPKGSFSTLEIQRTEQGDSAMYLCASSLLTGAGFSGNTIYFGEGSWLTVV.

This chain connects TRBV7-9 to TRBJ2-1, with 9 bases lining up with TRBD2. This CDR3 is built from 19 residues. The germline V gene encodes CDR1 SEHNR and CDR2 FQNEAQ (reference sequence). The trim removed 6 bases at V and 0 bases at J, leaving 15 bases unmatched. CDR3 sequence (DNA): TGTGCCAGCAGTAGCGTCGCGGGGGGGTCACCGAGCTCCTACAATGAGCAGTTCTTC. Its protein is CASSSVAGGSPSSYNEQFF.

This clone came up a few times. The J gene is TRBJ1-1, the V gene TRBV24-1, with D unresolved. Germline V gene sequence: CDR1 KGHDR, CDR2 SFDVKD. The CDR3 runs 15 residues. Trimming pared 3 bases from V and 3 bases from J, leaving 13 bases between. The CDR3 DNA reads TGTGCCACCAGTGATCCCCGGACGGGGTACACTGAAGCTTTCTTT. Amino acids: CATSDPRTGYTEAFF.